This entry lists 5 T cell receptor beta chains sequenced from one sample in a study of cytomegalovirus exposure and HLA in healthy donors. The study ran its PCR with 60 Vbeta and 13 Jbeta primers. The protocol was immunoSEQ multiplex PCR, while the TCRdb copy is restricted to in-frame clones and leaves out a portion. The table shows 250,000 to 350,000 clones, with 80% occurring only once. Sequenced material: PBMCs. These receptor sequences come from a girl between 2 and 10 years old in good health and CMV-seronegative.

In regard to this clone: The identical CDR3 is also encoded by other nucleotide sequences in the sample. The chain employs TRBV28 and TRBJ1-5, with 8 bases fitting TRBD1. The CDR3 extends over 14 amino acids. V trimming: 3 bases; J trimming: 3 bases; junction bases outside the gene matches: 1. Germline V gene sequence: CDR1 MDHEN, CDR2 SYDVKM. The CDR3 loop is CASSLDRDNQPQHF. The CDR3, as DNA: TGTGCCAGCAGTTTGGACAGGGACAATCAGCCCCAGCATTTT. Looking up the rest from reference TRBV28 and TRBJ1-5 gives the full variable domain: DVKVTQSSRYLVKRTGEKVFLECVQDMDHENMFWYRQDPGLGLRLIYFSYDVKMKEKGDIPEGYSVSREKKERFSLILESASTNQTSMYLCASSLDRDNQPQHFGDGTRLSIL.

The chain employs TRBV6-6 and TRBJ1-1, with D uncertain. This CDR3 has 13 residues. Trimming cost V 2 bases and J 1 base, with 5 bases left between them. The germline CDR1 and CDR2 sequences are MNHNY and SVGAGI (reference sequence). The CDR3 bases are TGTGCCAGCAGTTACCAGGAGAACACTGAAGCTTTCTTT. Its translation: CASSYQENTEAFF.

V and J are TRBV28 and TRBJ1-4, with 8 positions matching TRBD1. CDR1 is MDHEN and CDR2 is SYDVKM in the germline V gene. Trimming cost V 4 bases and J 8 bases; bases outside gene matches: 12. The CDR3 totals 16 residues. For the CDR3, the DNA is TGTGCCAGCAGTTCGAGCACCGGGACAGGATCCGAAAAACTGTTTTTT. Amino acid sequence: CASSSSTGTGSEKLFF.

The V call is TRBV2, the J call TRBJ2-7, with 10 positions matching TRBD1. V shed 8 bases, J shed 1 base, and the junction held 8 bases outside the gene matches. The CDR3 runs 15 residues. Looked up from germline, CDR1 is SNHLY and CDR2 is FYNNEI. The DNA of the CDR3 is TGTGCCAGCTCAGGGAGGGACAGGGGTTCCTACGAGCAGTACTTC. Encoded protein: CASSGRDRGSYEQYF.

The chain is built from TRBV27 and TRBJ2-5, with TRBD2 matching 12 bases. CDR3 size: 15 residues. From germline, CDR1 is MNHEY and CDR2 SMNVEV (reference sequence). V trimming: 4 bases; J trimming: 1 base; junction bases outside the gene matches: 1. This chain's CDR3 is CASSSSGRAQETQYF. The CDR3 nucleotides are TGTGCCAGCAGTTCTAGCGGGAGGGCCCAAGAGACCCAGTACTTC.